These 27 T cell receptor beta chains came from one sample sequenced in a study of memory CD4+ T cells and cytomegalovirus serostatus. The sort gate was single viable CD3+CD4+CD8-CD45RO+ cells for memory CD4+ T cells. Clones were read by immunoSEQ multiplex PCR, and TCRdb kept only the in-frame ones, dropping some. The sample records over 65,000 clones, 75% to 90% being singletons. Sequencing was performed on memory CD4+ T cells from blood. The receptors come from an adult in good health and CMV-seronegative.

V usage is TRBV6-1 and J usage is TRBJ1-1; perhaps TRBD1 as D (5 bases). Trimming cost V 11 bases and J 1 base, with 11 bases left between them. The V gene's germline CDR1 is MNHNS and CDR2 SASEGT. This CDR3 has 12 amino acids. The CDR3 nucleotides read TGTGCCGGGGGACGTACGAACACTGAAGCTTTCTTT. Its protein product is CAGGRTNTEAFF.

The chain is built from TRBV11-2 and TRBJ1-3; tentatively, D is TRBD1 (5 bases). Germline CDR1 SGHAT, CDR2 FQNNGV. Trimming left V 0 bases short and J 1 base short, with 22 bases between. This CDR3 region has 20 residues. For the CDR3, the DNA is TGTGCCAGCAGCTTAGATTTGAGGGGTCCCCGTTGGGGGTCTGGAAACACCATATATTTT. Translation: CASSLDLRGPRWGSGNTIYF. The variable domain in full, completed from reference TRBV11-2 and TRBJ1-3, reads EAGVAQSPRYKIIEKRQSVAFWCNPISGHATLYWYQQILGQGPKLLIQFQNNGVVDDSQLPKDRFSAERLKGVDSTLKIQPAKLEDSAVYLCASSLDLRGPRWGSGNTIYFGEGSWLTVV.

The chain employs TRBV11-2 and TRBJ1-1; D is perhaps TRBD1 (5 bases). With 3 bases removed from V and 8 bases from J, the gap between germline ends came to 10 bases. Germline values: CDR1 SGHAT, CDR2 FQNNGV. The CDR3 is made up of 12 amino acids. The chain's CDR3 is CASSFLGEEAFF. CDR3 in DNA: TGTGCCAGCAGCTTCCTGGGGGAGGAAGCTTTCTTT.

The table lists this clone with a few counts. The chain employs TRBV7-2 and TRBJ1-6; D might be TRBD1 (6 bases). The germline V and J ends were trimmed by 2 bases and 8 bases, with 13 bases remaining between them. The germline gives CDR1 SGHTA, CDR2 FQGNSA. The CDR3 loop spans 15 amino acids. CDR3 coding DNA: TGTGCCAGCAGCTTATCAGGGGTTAGGGATTCACCCCTCCACTTT. Its protein product is CASSLSGVRDSPLHF.

This chain joins TRBV7-8 and TRBJ2-6; a weak D match, TRBD1 (6 bases). Trimming removed 4 bases from V and 1 base from J, with 8 bases in between. The V gene's germline CDR1 is SGHVS and CDR2 FQNEAQ. The CDR3 contains 15 residues. The CDR3 sequence: CASSYTGSGANVLTF. The CDR3 DNA sequence: TGTGCCAGCAGCTACACAGGGTCTGGGGCCAACGTCCTGACTTTC. Looking up the rest from reference TRBV7-8 and TRBJ2-6 gives the full variable domain: GAGVSQSPRYKVAKRGQDVALRCDPISGHVSLFWYQQALGQGPEFLTYFQNEAQLDKSGLPSDRFFAERPEGSVSTLKIQRTQQEDSAVYLCASSYTGSGANVLTFGAGSRLTVL.

CDR3 in DNA: TGTGCCAGCAGTTATGATAGGGGGCGGCCCCAGCATTTT. Protein: CASSYDRGRPQHF. The chain recombines TRBV6-5 with TRBJ1-5; 7 bases match TRBD1. The CDR3 length is 13 residues. CDR1 and CDR2 (germline): MNHEY, SVGAGI. With V trimmed by 3 bases and J by 9 bases, 5 bases remained unmatched.

The J gene is TRBJ2-7, the V gene TRBV15, with 9 bases that match TRBD1. The CDR3 has 17 amino acids. Trimming at V came to 5 bases and at J to 4 bases, leaving 15 bases not matched to a gene. The germline CDR1 and CDR2 sequences are LNHNV and YYDKDF (reference sequence). CDR3 residues: CATSRSSTGGNPYEQYF. The CDR3 nucleotides are TGTGCCACCAGCCGATCCTCAACAGGGGGCAATCCTTACGAGCAGTACTTC.

This clone was seen only a few times. This chain uses TRBV6-1 with TRBJ1-1; D uncertain. V was trimmed by 4 bases and J by 0 bases, leaving 9 bases between them. The CDR3 has 14 amino acids. Germline assignment: CDR1 MNHNS and CDR2 SASEGT. DNA of the CDR3: TGTGCCAGCAGTGTAACTTACGTGAACACTGAAGCTTTCTTT. Residues: CASSVTYVNTEAFF.

V gene TRBV30 combines with J gene TRBJ2-5; 9 bases are shared with TRBD1. The germline V gene has CDR1 GTSNPN and CDR2 SVGIG (reference sequence). V lost 5 bases and J lost 5; bases outside the gene matches: 9. This CDR3 is 14 amino acids long. Written as DNA, the CDR3 is TGTGCCTGGGAGACAGGGGGTGACGGGGAGACCCAGTACTTC. This codes for CAWETGGDGETQYF.

This chain uses TRBV5-1 with TRBJ1-4; TRBD1 agrees at 9 bases. Germline V gene sequence: CDR1 SGHRS, CDR2 YFSETQ. The CDR3 totals 15 residues. The ends lost 4 bases at V and 7 bases at J; junction bases unmatched: 8. CDR3 region: CASSRDRGTSEKLFF. CDR3 nucleotide sequence: TGCGCCAGCAGCCGAGACAGGGGGACAAGTGAAAAACTGTTTTTT.

CDR3 nucleotide sequence: TGTGCCAGTAGTATGAACCATGGCGGGGGTCAGCCCCAGCATTTT. As protein: CASSMNHGGGQPQHF. This sequence joins TRBV19 and TRBJ1-5; possible D gene TRBD1, 5 bases. The germline V gene has CDR1 LNHDA and CDR2 SQIVND (reference sequence). The V gene lost 3 bases and the J gene lost 6 bases, with 15 bases spanning the gap. CDR3 length: 15 amino acids. Filled out from reference TRBV19 and TRBJ1-5, the complete variable domain reads DGGITQSPKYLFRKEGQNVTLSCEQNLNHDAMYWYRQDPGQGLRLIYYSQIVNDFQKGDIAEGYSVSREKKESFPLTVTSAQKNPTAFYLCASSMNHGGGQPQHFGDGTRLSIL.

The chain uses TRBV13 and TRBJ1-2; 7 bases map to TRBD1. The CDR3 loop spans 15 amino acids. In germline, CDR1 is PRHDT, CDR2 FYEKMQ (reference sequence). The V and J ends lost 5 bases and 7 bases, in that order; junction bases with no gene match: 13. The CDR3 nucleotides read TGTGCCAGCAGCCTTCGGATGCGGGCAGGGGGTGGCTACACCTTC. This gives the protein CASSLRMRAGGGYTF.

V usage is TRBV4-2 and J usage is TRBJ2-5; a possible D gene is TRBD1 (5 bases). Germline CDR1 and CDR2: LGHNA and YNFKEQ. V was trimmed by 2 bases and J by 4 bases, leaving 11 bases between them. The CDR3 covers 14 residues. This CDR3 reads CASSQPDQGETQYF. DNA of the CDR3: TGTGCCAGCAGCCAACCGGACCAGGGAGAGACCCAGTACTTC.

The rearrangement joins TRBV5-6 to TRBJ2-1; TRBD2 matches at 7 bases. This CDR3 is built from 15 residues. Per germline, CDR1 SGHDT and CDR2 YYEEEE. V lost 1 base to trimming and J lost 3 bases; unmatched junction nucleotides: 4. CDR3 region: CASSLSSGYYNEQFF. In DNA, the CDR3 is TGTGCCAGCAGCTTGTCTAGCGGTTACTACAATGAGCAGTTCTTC.

With regard to this clone: This same CDR3 is encoded by further DNA sequences in the sample. V is TRBV9 and J is TRBJ1-1; tentative D call: TRBD1 (5 bases). The germline gives CDR1 SGDLS, CDR2 YYNGEE. V was pared by 1 base and J by 2 bases, with 6 bases between. CDR3 length: 13 residues. As DNA, the CDR3 is TGTGCCAGCAGCGTAACAGGAAACACTGAAGCTTTCTTT. Its translation is CASSVTGNTEAFF. The complete variable domain, with remaining parts taken from reference TRBV9 and TRBJ1-1, reads DSGVTQTPKHLITATGQRVTLRCSPRSGDLSVYWYQQSLDQGLQFLIQYYNGEERAKGNILERFSAQQFPDLHSELNLSSLELGDSALYFCASSVTGNTEAFFGQGTRLTVV.

V usage is TRBV2 and J usage is TRBJ2-5, with D maybe TRBD2 (6 bases). V dropped 7 bases and J dropped 2 bases, with 14 bases sitting between them. This CDR3 spans 14 amino acids. The germline CDR1 and CDR2 sequences are SNHLY and FYNNEI. The CDR3 DNA follows: TGTGCCAGCATAAAGGACGGGGGACAAGAGACCCAGTACTTC. Translation gives CASIKDGGQETQYF.

The chain has TRBV29-1 and TRBJ1-3; weak D call: TRBD1 (5 bases). The ends were cut back, 4 bases at V and 4 bases at J, with 14 bases in the middle. Germline loops: CDR1 SQVTM, CDR2 ANQGSEA. The CDR3 covers 14 residues. CDR3 DNA sequence: TGCAGCGTTGTGAGGGCAGGGAGGGGAAACACCATATATTTT. Amino acid sequence: CSVVRAGRGNTIYF. The full variable domain, completed using reference TRBV29-1 and TRBJ1-3, is SAVISQKPSRDICQRGTSLTIQCQVDSQVTMMFWYRQQPGQSLTLIATANQGSEATYESGFVIDKFPISRPNLTFSTLTVSNMSPEDSSIYLCSVVRAGRGNTIYFGEGSWLTVV.

The chain uses TRBV18 and TRBJ1-1; 7 bases are a match to TRBD1. Germline CDR1 is KGHSH and CDR2 is LQKENI. J gave up 6 bases and V 4 bases, and 11 bases lay outside the gene matches. This CDR3 spans 15 amino acids. The CDR3: CASSRNRGSGSEAFF. CDR3 bases: TGTGCCAGCTCACGAAACAGGGGCTCGGGCTCTGAAGCTTTCTTT.

The chain combines TRBV4-3 with TRBJ2-1; the D call may be TRBD1 or TRBD2 (5 bases each). Trimming removed 4 bases at V and 2 bases at J, with 12 bases between. This CDR3 has 15 residues. In germline, CDR1 is LGHNA, CDR2 YSLEER. The CDR3 nucleotides read TGCGCCAGCAGCCGGGACCGGGACCCCTACAATGAGCAGTTCTTC. This codes for CASSRDRDPYNEQFF.

This clone was seen only a few times. The chain employs TRBV5-1 and TRBJ2-3; possibly TRBD1 for D (6 bases). Looked up from germline, CDR1 is SGHRS and CDR2 is YFSETQ. Trimming shortened V by 3 bases and J by 0 bases, and 11 bases separated the two germline ends. CDR3 size: 15 residues. CDR3 amino acids: CASSSGQTSTDTQYF. The DNA for the CDR3 is TGCGCCAGCAGCTCTGGACAGACTAGCACAGATACGCAGTATTTT.

In this sample, this clone turned up once. The chain links TRBV7-2 to TRBJ2-1; the D is unclear. Trimming stripped 0 bases from V and 4 bases from J, with 4 bases between. This CDR3 region has 13 residues. Germline V gene sequence: CDR1 SGHTA, CDR2 FQGNSA. CDR3 in amino acids: CASSLARYNEQFF. The CDR3 region has the DNA TGTGCCAGCAGCTTAGCCAGATACAATGAGCAGTTCTTC.

This clone has only a few counts. This CDR3 is CSASVSEGTEAFF. The CDR3 DNA sequence: TGCAGCGCTTCTGTCTCTGAGGGCACTGAAGCTTTCTTT. The chain joins TRBV29-1 to TRBJ1-1; D remains unclear. Per germline, CDR1 SQVTM and CDR2 ANQGSEA. This CDR3 comprises 13 residues. Trimming removed 7 bases from V and 4 bases from J, with 16 bases in between.

The rearrangement uses TRBV30 and TRBJ1-1; 8 positions agree with TRBD1. Trimming at V came to 3 bases and at J to 5 bases, leaving 2 bases not matched to a gene. Germline lookup yields CDR1 GTSNPN and CDR2 SVGIG (reference sequence). CDR3 length: 12 amino acids. CDR3 coding DNA: TGTGCCTGGAGCAGGGGGCAAACTGAAGCTTTCTTT. This gives the protein CAWSRGQTEAFF.

CDR3 DNA sequence: TGTGCCAGCAGCTGGGCAGGGATGTCCTACGAGCAGTACTTC. Its protein is CASSWAGMSYEQYF. This chain uses TRBV7-9 with TRBJ2-7, with D perhaps TRBD1 (5 bases). CDR3 length: 14 amino acids. V gave up 4 bases and J gave up 1 base, with 11 bases separating them. From germline, CDR1 is SEHNR and CDR2 FQNEAQ (reference sequence).

V is TRBV6-6 and J is TRBJ2-5; D is perhaps TRBD2 (6 bases). V shed 5 bases and J shed 5 bases, with 18 bases lying between them. The germline gives CDR1 MNHNY, CDR2 SVGAGI (reference sequence). This CDR3 contains 15 residues. Here the CDR3 reads CASSAGLGSLETQYF. Written as DNA, the CDR3 is TGTGCCAGCAGTGCGGGGTTGGGCAGTTTGGAGACCCAGTACTTC.

This CDR3 reads CASSDAGGTPYGYTF. CDR3 bases: TGCGCCAGCAGCGATGCGGGGGGGACACCCTATGGCTACACCTTC. This chain links TRBV5-1 with TRBJ1-2; weak D call: TRBD1 (6 bases). V was shortened by 4 bases and J by 4 bases, with 17 bases between the two germline ends. Germline V gene data show CDR1 as SGHRS and CDR2 as YFSETQ. CDR3 length: 15 amino acids.

In this sample, this clone turned up once. The J gene is TRBJ1-1, the V gene TRBV19; TRBD1 is a possible D gene (6 bases). Germline loops: CDR1 LNHDA, CDR2 SQIVND (reference sequence). CDR3 length equals 15 residues. V lost 5 bases and J lost 2, with 15 bases in between. The CDR3 spells CASSLRGASNTEAFF. In DNA form, the CDR3 reads TGTGCCAGTAGTCTCAGGGGCGCAAGCAACACTGAAGCTTTCTTT.